The 2 T cell receptor beta chains below all came from one sample that was sequenced in a study of blood T cell repertoires in COVID-19. Repertoires were generated with immunoSEQ multiplex PCR, while TCRdb's copy carries only in-frame clones and drops some. The sample includes 250,000 to 350,000 clones, approximately 90% of them seen just once. Sequencing used peripheral blood. These receptors all stem from a woman between 50 and 59 years old with COVID-19, enrolled during active disease.

The V and J genes are TRBV6-1 and TRBJ2-3; 7 bases map to TRBD2. CDR3 length equals 16 residues. Trimming removed 3 bases from V and 1 base from J; junction bases left unmatched: 7. Germline V gene lookup returns CDR1 MNHNS and CDR2 SASEGT. The CDR3 loop reads CASSEWEGGRTDTQYF. The CDR3 bases are TGTGCCAGCAGTGAGTGGGAGGGTGGTCGCACAGATACGCAGTATTTT.

As regards this clone: Additional DNA sequences in this sample encode the identical CDR3. The rearrangement joins TRBV5-1 to TRBJ2-1; D may be TRBD2 (5 bases). This CDR3 spans 15 amino acids. Germline V CDR1 and CDR2: SGHRS, YFSETQ. Trimming cost V 2 bases and J 0 bases, with 9 bases left between them. The CDR3 DNA sequence: TGCGCCAGCAGCTTAGCGGCAAACTCCTACAATGAGCAGTTCTTC. Translated: CASSLAANSYNEQFF.